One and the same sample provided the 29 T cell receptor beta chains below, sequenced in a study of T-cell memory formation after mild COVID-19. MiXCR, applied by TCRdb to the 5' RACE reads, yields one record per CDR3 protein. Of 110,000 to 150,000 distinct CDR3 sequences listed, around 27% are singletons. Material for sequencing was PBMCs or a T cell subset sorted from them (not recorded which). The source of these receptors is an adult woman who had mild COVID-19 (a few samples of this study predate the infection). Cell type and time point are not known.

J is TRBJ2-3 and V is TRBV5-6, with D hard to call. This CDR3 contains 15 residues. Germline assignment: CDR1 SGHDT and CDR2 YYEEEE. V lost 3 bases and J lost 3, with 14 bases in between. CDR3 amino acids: CASSSDGLGTDTQYF. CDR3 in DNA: TGTGCCAGCAGCTCGGACGGCCTGGGGACAGATACGCAGTATTTT.

The CDR3 spells CASSLSPTYGYTF. DNA of the CDR3: TGTGCCAGCAGCTTGTCCCCCACCTATGGCTACACCTTC. The rearrangement links TRBV5-6 to TRBJ1-2; D gene ambiguous. The CDR3 length is 13 residues. Trimming pared 1 base from V and 4 bases from J, leaving 8 bases between. From germline, CDR1 is SGHDT and CDR2 YYEEEE.

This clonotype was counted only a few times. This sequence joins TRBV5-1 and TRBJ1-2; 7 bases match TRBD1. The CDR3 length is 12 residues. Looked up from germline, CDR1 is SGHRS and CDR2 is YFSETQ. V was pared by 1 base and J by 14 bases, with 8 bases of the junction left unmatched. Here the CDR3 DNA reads TGCGCCAGCAGCTTGTATGACAGGGCTTTTACCTTC. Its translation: CASSLYDRAFTF.

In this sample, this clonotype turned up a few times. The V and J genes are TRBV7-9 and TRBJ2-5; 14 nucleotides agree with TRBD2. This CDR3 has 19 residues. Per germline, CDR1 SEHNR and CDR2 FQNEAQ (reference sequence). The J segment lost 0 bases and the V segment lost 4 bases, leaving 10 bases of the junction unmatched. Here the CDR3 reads CASSSTGTSGGRYQETQYF. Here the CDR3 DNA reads TGTGCCAGCAGCTCTACCGGGACTAGCGGGGGCCGTTACCAAGAGACCCAGTACTTC.

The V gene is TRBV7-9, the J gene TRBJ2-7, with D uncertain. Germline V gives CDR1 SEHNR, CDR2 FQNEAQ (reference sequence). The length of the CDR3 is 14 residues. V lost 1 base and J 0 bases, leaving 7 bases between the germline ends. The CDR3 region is CASSLDVSSYEQYF. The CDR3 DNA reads TGTGCCAGCAGCTTAGATGTAAGCTCCTACGAGCAGTACTTC.

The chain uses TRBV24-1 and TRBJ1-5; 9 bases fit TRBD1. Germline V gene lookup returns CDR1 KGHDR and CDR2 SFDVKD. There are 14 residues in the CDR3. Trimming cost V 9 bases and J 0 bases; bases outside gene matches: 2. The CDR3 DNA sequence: TGTGCCACCGCGGACAGGGGTAGCAATCAGCCCCAGCATTTT. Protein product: CATADRGSNQPQHF.

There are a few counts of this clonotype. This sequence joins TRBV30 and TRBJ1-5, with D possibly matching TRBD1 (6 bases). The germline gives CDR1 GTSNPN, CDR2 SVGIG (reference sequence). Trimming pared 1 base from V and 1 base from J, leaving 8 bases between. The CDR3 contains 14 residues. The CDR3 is CAWSGGQSNQPQHF. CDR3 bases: TGTGCCTGGAGTGGAGGACAGAGCAATCAGCCCCAGCATTTT.

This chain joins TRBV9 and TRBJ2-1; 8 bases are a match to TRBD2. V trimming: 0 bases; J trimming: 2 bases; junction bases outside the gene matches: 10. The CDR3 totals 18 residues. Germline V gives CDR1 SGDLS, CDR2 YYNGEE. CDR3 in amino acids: CASSVVWRAGATYNEQFF. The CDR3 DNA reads TGTGCCAGCAGCGTAGTTTGGCGAGCGGGGGCTACCTACAATGAGCAGTTCTTC.

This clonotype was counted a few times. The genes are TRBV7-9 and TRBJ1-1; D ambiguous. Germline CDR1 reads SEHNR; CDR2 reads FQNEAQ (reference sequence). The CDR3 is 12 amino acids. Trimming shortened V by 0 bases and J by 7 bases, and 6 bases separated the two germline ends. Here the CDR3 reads CASSLARGEAFF. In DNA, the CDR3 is TGTGCCAGCAGCTTAGCGCGGGGTGAAGCTTTCTTT.

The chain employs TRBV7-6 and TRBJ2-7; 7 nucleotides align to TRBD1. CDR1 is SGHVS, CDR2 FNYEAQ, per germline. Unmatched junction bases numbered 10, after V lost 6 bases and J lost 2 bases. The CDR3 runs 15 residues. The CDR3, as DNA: TGTGCCAGCAGTGAAGTTACAGGGGACCCCTACGAGCAGTACTTC. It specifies CASSEVTGDPYEQYF.

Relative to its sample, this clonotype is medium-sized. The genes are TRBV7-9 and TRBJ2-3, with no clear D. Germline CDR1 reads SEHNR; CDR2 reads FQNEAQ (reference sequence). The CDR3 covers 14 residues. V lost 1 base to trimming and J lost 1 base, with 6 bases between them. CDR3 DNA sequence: TGTGCCAGCAGCTTAGTGCTGGGCACAGATACGCAGTATTTT. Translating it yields CASSLVLGTDTQYF.

In DNA, the CDR3 is TGCGCCAGCAGCGACCTAAGGCGTGGCTACACCTTC. It specifies CASSDLRRGYTF. This chain uses TRBV4-1 with TRBJ1-2; D is undetermined. Trimming pared 5 bases from V and 7 bases from J, leaving 11 bases between. Germline loops: CDR1 MGHRA, CDR2 YSYEKL. The length of the CDR3 is 12 residues.

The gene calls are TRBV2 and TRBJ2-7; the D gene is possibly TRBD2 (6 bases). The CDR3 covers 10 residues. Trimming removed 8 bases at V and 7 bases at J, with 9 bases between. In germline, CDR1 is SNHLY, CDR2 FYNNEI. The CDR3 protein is CASARGEQYF. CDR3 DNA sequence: TGTGCCAGCGCTCGGGGGGAGCAGTACTTC.

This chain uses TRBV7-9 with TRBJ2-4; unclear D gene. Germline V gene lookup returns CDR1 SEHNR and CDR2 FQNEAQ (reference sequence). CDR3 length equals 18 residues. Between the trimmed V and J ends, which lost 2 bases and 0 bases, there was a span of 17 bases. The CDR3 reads CASSLSFQSSTAKNIQYF. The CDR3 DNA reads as TGTGCCAGCAGCTTATCCTTCCAGAGTAGTACAGCCAAAAACATTCAGTACTTC.

CDR3 in amino acids: CASSRGEDEKLFF. The CDR3 DNA reads TGTGCCAGCAGTAGAGGGGAGGATGAAAAACTGTTTTTT. The chain employs TRBV9 and TRBJ1-4; tentatively, D is TRBD1 (5 bases). The CDR3 is made up of 13 amino acids. The V and J ends lost 5 bases and 6 bases respectively, with 11 bases between them. CDR1 and CDR2 (germline): SGDLS, YYNGEE. Complete variable domain (other parts from reference TRBV9 and TRBJ1-4): DSGVTQTPKHLITATGQRVTLRCSPRSGDLSVYWYQQSLDQGLQFLIQYYNGEERAKGNILERFSAQQFPDLHSELNLSSLELGDSALYFCASSRGEDEKLFFGSGTQLSVL.

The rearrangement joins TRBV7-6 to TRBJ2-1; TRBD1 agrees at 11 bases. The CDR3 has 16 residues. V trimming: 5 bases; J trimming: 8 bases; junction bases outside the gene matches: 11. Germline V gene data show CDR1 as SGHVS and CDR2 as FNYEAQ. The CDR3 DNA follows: TGTGCCAGCAGCCCACCGGGTGGGACAGGGGGAGATGAGCAGTTCTTC. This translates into CASSPPGGTGGDEQFF.

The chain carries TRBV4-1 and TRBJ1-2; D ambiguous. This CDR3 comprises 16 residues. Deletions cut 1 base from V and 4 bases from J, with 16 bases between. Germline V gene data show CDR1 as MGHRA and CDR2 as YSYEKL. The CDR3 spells CASSQAMRGKGYGYTF. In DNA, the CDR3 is TGCGCCAGCAGCCAAGCCATGCGAGGGAAGGGCTATGGCTACACCTTC.

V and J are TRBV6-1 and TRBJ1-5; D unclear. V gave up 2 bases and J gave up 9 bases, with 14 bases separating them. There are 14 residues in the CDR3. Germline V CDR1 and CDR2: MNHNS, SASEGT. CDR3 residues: CASSEPAGWGPQHF. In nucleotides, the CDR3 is TGTGCCAGCAGTGAACCTGCAGGTTGGGGGCCCCAGCATTTT.

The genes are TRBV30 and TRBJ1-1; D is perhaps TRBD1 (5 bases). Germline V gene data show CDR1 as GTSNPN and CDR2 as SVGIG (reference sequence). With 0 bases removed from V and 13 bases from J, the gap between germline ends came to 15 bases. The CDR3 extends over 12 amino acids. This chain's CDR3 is CAWSVRGPLVFF. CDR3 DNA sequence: TGTGCCTGGAGTGTACGGGGACCCTTGGTTTTCTTT.

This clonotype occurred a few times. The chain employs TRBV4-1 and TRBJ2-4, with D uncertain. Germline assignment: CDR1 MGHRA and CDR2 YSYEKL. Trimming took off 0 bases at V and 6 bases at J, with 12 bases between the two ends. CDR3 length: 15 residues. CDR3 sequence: CASSQDERPGNIQYF. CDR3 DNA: TGCGCCAGCAGCCAAGATGAGAGGCCGGGAAACATTCAGTACTTC.

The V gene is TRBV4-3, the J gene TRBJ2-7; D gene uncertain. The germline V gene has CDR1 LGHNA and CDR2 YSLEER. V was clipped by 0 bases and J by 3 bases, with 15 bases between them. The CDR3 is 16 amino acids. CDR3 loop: CASSQERARAGYEQYF. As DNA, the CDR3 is TGCGCCAGCAGCCAAGAAAGGGCTAGGGCCGGCTACGAGCAGTACTTC.

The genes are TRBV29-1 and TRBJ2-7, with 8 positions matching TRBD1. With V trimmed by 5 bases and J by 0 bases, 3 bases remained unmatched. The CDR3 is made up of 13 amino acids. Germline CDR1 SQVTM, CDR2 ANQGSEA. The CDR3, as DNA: TGCAGCGTTAGACAGGGGAACTCCTACGAGCAGTACTTC. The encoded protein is CSVRQGNSYEQYF.

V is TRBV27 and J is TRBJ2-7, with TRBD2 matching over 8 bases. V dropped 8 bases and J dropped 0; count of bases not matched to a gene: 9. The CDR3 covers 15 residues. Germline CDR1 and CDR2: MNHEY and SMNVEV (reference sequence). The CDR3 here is CASRGGAWSSYEQYF. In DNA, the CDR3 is TGTGCCAGCCGGGGGGGGGCGTGGAGCTCCTACGAGCAGTACTTC.

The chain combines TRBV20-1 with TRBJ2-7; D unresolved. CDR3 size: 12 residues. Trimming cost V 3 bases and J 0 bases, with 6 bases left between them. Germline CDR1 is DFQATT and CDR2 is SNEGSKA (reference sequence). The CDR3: CSASGTSYEQYF. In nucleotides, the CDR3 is TGCAGTGCTAGCGGCACCTCCTACGAGCAGTACTTC.

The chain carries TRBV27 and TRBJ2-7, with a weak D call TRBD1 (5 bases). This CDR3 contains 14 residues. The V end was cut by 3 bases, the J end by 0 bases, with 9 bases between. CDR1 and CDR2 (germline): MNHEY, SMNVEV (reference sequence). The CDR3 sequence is CASSFKGYSYEQYF. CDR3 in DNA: TGTGCCAGCAGTTTCAAGGGGTACTCCTACGAGCAGTACTTC.

The CDR3 coding sequence is TGTGCCAGCAGTTACTCGAAGGCTAGCGGGTACACAGATACGCAGTATTTT. This translates into CASSYSKASGYTDTQYF. V and J are TRBV6-5 and TRBJ2-3, with 8 bases that match TRBD2. The trim removed 0 bases at V and 2 bases at J, leaving 7 bases unmatched. The CDR3 contains 17 residues. The germline CDR1 and CDR2 sequences are MNHEY and SVGAGI.

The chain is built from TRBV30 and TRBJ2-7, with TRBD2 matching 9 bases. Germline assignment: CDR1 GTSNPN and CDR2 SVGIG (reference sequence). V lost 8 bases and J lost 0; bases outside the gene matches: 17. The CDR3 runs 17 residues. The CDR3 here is CAPKNSGSSSHSYEQYF. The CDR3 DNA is TGTGCCCCAAAAAATAGCGGGAGTTCGAGTCACTCCTACGAGCAGTACTTC.

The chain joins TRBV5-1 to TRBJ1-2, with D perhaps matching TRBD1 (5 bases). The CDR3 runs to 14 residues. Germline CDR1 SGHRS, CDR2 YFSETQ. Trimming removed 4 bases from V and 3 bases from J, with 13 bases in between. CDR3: CASSIATGDYGYTF. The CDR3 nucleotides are TGCGCCAGCAGCATAGCTACAGGTGACTATGGCTACACCTTC.

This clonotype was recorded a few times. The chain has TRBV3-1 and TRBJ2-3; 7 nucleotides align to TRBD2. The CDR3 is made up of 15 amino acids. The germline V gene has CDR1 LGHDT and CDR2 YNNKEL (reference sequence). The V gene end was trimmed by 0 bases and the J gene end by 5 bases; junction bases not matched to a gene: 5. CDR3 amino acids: CASSQEASGLDTQYF. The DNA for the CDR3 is TGTGCCAGCAGCCAAGAAGCTAGCGGCCTAGATACGCAGTATTTT.